This paragraph covers one T cell receptor (beta chain) sequence. These data are taken from a study of blood T cell repertoires in COVID-19. CDR1 is SQVTM and CDR2 is ANQGSEA in the germline V gene. After removal of 1 base from V and 0 bases from J, the junction contained 1 base not matched to a gene. The CDR3 totals 14 residues. Clones were sequenced by immunoSEQ multiplex PCR, and TCRdb holds only the in-frame ones, with some missing. The sample holds some 58,000 clones, around four fifths seen once. V and J are TRBV29-1 and TRBJ1-1; 8 nucleotides agree with TRBD1. This clonotype originated in a man in his fifties or sixties with COVID-19, enrolled during active disease. The sample consisted of peripheral blood. The CDR3 is CSVEGTGMNTEAFF. In DNA form, the CDR3 reads TGCAGCGTTGAAGGGACAGGGATGAACACTGAAGCTTTCTTT.